This T cell receptor beta chain emerged from a study of tumor-infiltrating lymphocytes in localized non-small cell lung cancer. Study details: Several tumor histologies, both smoking statuses, and some post-neoadjuvant chemotherapy samples were included. The study's findings and limits: Different pieces of the same tissue went to different assays, confounding technical variation with intratumor heterogeneity.

Losses at the gene ends were 6 bases for V and 5 bases for J; bases not matched to a gene: 12. The CDR3 covers 15 residues. CDR1 and CDR2 (germline): MRHNA, SNTAGT. The assay was immunoSEQ multiplex PCR, and TCRdb's table has in-frame clones only and misses some. Of 10,000 or so clones in the sample, approximately 72% were seen once. About this clone: Its target is not known.

Sequencing was performed on uninvolved lung tissue not adjacent to the tumor. The receptor was derived from a human donor with non-small cell lung cancer. V gene TRBV6-4 combines with J gene TRBJ2-5; 7 bases agree with TRBD1. DNA of the CDR3: TGTGCCAGCAGACCCCCAGCAGGGGGTGTGGAGACCCAGTACTTC. Translation gives CASRPPAGGVETQYF.